Sequencing of this T cell receptor beta chain was carried out in a study of shared clonotypes between healthy human individuals. Study-level background: The cohort had two women and three men, ages 18 to 49. CD4 naive cells filled three plates per donor, CD4 memory three, CD8 naive two and CD8 memory one.

Generated by immunoSEQ multiplex PCR, the TCRdb table keeps only in-frame clones and is missing some. In the table there are around 1.6 million clones, approximately 98% of which are singletons. Whole-study results and caveats: Among non-shared clonotypes, generation probabilities were lower than among those shared by all four donors.

V shed 3 bases and J shed 0 bases, with 10 bases lying between them. CDR3 length: 14 residues. Looked up from germline, CDR1 is SGHNT and CDR2 is YYREEE (reference sequence). As for this clone: Antigen: not known. Other DNA sequences in the sample encode the same CDR3.

This receptor was taken from a man under 40 in good health. This sequence joins TRBV5-4 and TRBJ2-7; D is undetermined. The source material was naive CD4+ T cells sorted from blood. Sample subset: CD45RA+ positively selected. The DNA of the CDR3 is TGTGCCAGCAGCTCCGAGCTTGGCTCCTACGAGCAGTACTTC. Protein sequence: CASSSELGSYEQYF.